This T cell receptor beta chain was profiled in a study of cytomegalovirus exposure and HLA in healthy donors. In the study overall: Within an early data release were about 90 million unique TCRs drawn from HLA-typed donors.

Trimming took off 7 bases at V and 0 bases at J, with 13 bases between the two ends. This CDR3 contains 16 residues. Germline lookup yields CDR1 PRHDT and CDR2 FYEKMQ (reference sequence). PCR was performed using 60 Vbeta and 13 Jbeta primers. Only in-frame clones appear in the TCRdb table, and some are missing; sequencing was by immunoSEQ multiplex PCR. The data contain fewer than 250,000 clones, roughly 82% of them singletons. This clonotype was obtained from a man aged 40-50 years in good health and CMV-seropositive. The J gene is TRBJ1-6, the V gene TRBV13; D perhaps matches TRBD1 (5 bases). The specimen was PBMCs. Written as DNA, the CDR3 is TGTGCCAGCACCGAGCGGGGGAGCTCCTATAATTCACCCCTCCACTTT. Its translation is CASTERGSSYNSPLHF. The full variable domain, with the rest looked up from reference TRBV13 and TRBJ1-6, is AAGVIQSPRHLIKEKRETATLKCYPIPRHDTVYWYQQGPGQDPQFLISFYEKMQSDKGSIPDRFSAQQFSDYHSELNMSSLELGDSALYFCASTERGSSYNSPLHFGNGTRLTVT.